Following are 13 T cell receptor beta chains from one sample sequenced in a study of blood T cell repertoires in COVID-19 (dated by TCRdb to the early 2020s). Libraries were constructed by the immunoSEQ multiplex PCR assay. TCRdb re-hosts the immuneACCESS table, in-frame sequences only. Its copies lack some clones; in the studies checked, an unresolved V gene accounts for under half of them, and the cause for the rest is not known. For this sample the table gives fewer than 250,000 clones, of which roughly 80% were detected only once. Together, the top ten hold about 9.4% of the sample. Sequenced input: peripheral blood. The receptor source for this set is a woman older than 75 with acute or convalescent COVID-19.

The chain joins TRBV7-2 to TRBJ2-4, with D perhaps TRBD2 (6 bases). Trimming removed 1 base at V and 9 bases at J, with 19 bases between. The CDR3 is 16 residues long. The germline V gene encodes CDR1 SGHTA and CDR2 FQGNSA. The CDR3 sequence is CASSLGAASASVIQYF. The CDR3 region has the DNA TGTGCCAGCAGCTTAGGCGCGGCTAGCGCTTCGGTCATTCAGTACTTC.

This chain connects TRBV18 to TRBJ1-6; perhaps TRBD1 as D (6 bases). This CDR3 comprises 16 residues. Trimming shortened V by 2 bases and J by 9 bases, and 17 bases separated the two germline ends. Germline CDR1 and CDR2: KGHSH and LQKENI. Here the CDR3 DNA reads TGTGCCAGCTCACCAGGGACGCGAGGGGGTATTTCACCCCTCCACTTT. It codes for CASSPGTRGGISPLHF.

V usage is TRBV19 and J usage is TRBJ1-1; D unclear. The CDR3 has 12 amino acids. Trimming shortened V by 5 bases and J by 7 bases, and 11 bases separated the two germline ends. Per germline, CDR1 LNHDA and CDR2 SQIVND (reference sequence). The CDR3 DNA is TGTGCCAGTAGTTCTTGGCCCTTTGAAGCTTTCTTT. Translating gives CASSSWPFEAFF.

This clone has just a few counts. The gene calls are TRBV6-2 or TRBV6-3 and TRBJ2-5, with TRBD2 identical over 14 bases. The CDR3 has 17 residues. J gave up 4 bases and V 0 bases, and 4 bases lay outside the gene matches. Per germline, CDR1 MNHEY and CDR2 SVGEGT. In nucleotides, the CDR3 is TGTGCCAGCAGTTACTCGACTAGCGGGGGGGCCTTAGAGACCCAGTACTTC. It specifies CASSYSTSGGALETQYF.

The rearrangement uses TRBV5-4 and TRBJ2-3; 8 bases agree with TRBD1. This CDR3 is 15 amino acids long. J gave up 2 bases and V 0 bases, and 2 bases lay outside the gene matches. Germline CDR1 SGHNT, CDR2 YYREEE (reference sequence). CDR3 sequence (DNA): TGTGCCAGCAGCTTGGGGACAGGGAACACAGATACGCAGTATTTT. The encoded protein is CASSLGTGNTDTQYF. Full variable domain (rest looked up from reference TRBV5-4 and TRBJ2-3): ETGVTQSPTHLIKTRGQQVTLRCSSQSGHNTVSWYQQALGQGPQFIFQYYREEENGRGNFPPRFSGLQFPNYSSELNVNALELDDSALYLCASSLGTGNTDTQYFGPGTRLTVL.

This chain joins TRBV4-1 and TRBJ2-1; 8 bases map to TRBD2. The CDR3 sequence is 17 residues long. CDR1 and CDR2 from the germline V gene are MGHRA and YSYEKL. V gave up 3 bases and J gave up 0 bases; unmatched junction bases: 7. The DNA of the CDR3 is TGCGCCAGCAGCCAGGTTCCGGGGGGGAGCTCCTACAATGAGCAGTTCTTC. Its protein product is CASSQVPGGSSYNEQFF.

This clone turned up a few times. This CDR3 is also generated by other DNA sequences in the sample. The CDR3 nucleotides read TGTGCCAGCAGCTTAGGCGCCCCGGGCTATGGCTACACCTTC. Its protein product is CASSLGAPGYGYTF. The V call is TRBV7-9, the J call TRBJ1-2; no definite D call. There are 14 residues in the CDR3. V was cut by 1 base and J by 4 bases, with 10 bases left in between. Germline V lookup: CDR1 SEHNR, CDR2 FQNEAQ (reference sequence).

The chain is built from TRBV9 and TRBJ2-2; D is unresolved. Trimming shortened V by 4 bases and J by 4 bases, and 14 bases separated the two germline ends. CDR3 length: 15 amino acids. Germline V gives CDR1 SGDLS, CDR2 YYNGEE. The CDR3 DNA is TGTGCCAGCAGCCCACTGGAGCCCGTCACCGGGGAGCTGTTTTTT. Residues: CASSPLEPVTGELFF.

The V gene is TRBV4-3, the J gene TRBJ1-6, with D possibly being TRBD1 (6 bases). The length of the CDR3 is 17 residues. Germline V gives CDR1 LGHNA, CDR2 YSLEER. Trimming left V 0 bases short and J 2 bases short, with 11 bases between. CDR3 bases: TGCGCCAGCAGCCAAGAGGCCCGGACAGCCTATAATTCACCCCTCCACTTT. It translates to CASSQEARTAYNSPLHF.

The V call is TRBV16, the J call TRBJ1-2; D gene uncertain. In germline, CDR1 is KGHSY, CDR2 FQNENV. This CDR3 spans 14 amino acids. V shed 2 bases and J shed 2 bases, with 9 bases lying between them. CDR3 amino acids: CASSQKFQNYGYTF. CDR3 in DNA: TGTGCCAGCAGCCAAAAGTTTCAGAACTATGGCTACACCTTC.

V gene TRBV5-5 combines with J gene TRBJ1-5; D is perhaps TRBD1 (5 bases). The CDR3 extends over 15 amino acids. From germline, CDR1 is SGHKS and CDR2 YYEKEE (reference sequence). V was clipped by 4 bases and J by 0 bases, with 11 bases between them. CDR3 DNA sequence: TGTGCCAGCAGCGCGGGGCCGGATAGCAATCAGCCCCAGCATTTT. Translating gives CASSAGPDSNQPQHF.

The rearrangement joins TRBV5-4 to TRBJ1-4, with 9 bases fitting TRBD1. V lost 4 bases and J lost 8; bases outside the gene matches: 6. Germline values: CDR1 SGHNT, CDR2 YYREEE (reference sequence). The CDR3 totals 14 residues. CDR3 loop: CASSTGTGNEKLFF. For the CDR3, the DNA is TGTGCCAGCAGCACAGGGACAGGGAACGAAAAACTGTTTTTT.

A note on this clone: Other DNA variants within this sample encode the same CDR3. The chain joins TRBV11-3 to TRBJ1-2, with 8 positions matching TRBD1. The CDR3 has 13 amino acids. Looked up from germline, CDR1 is SGHNT and CDR2 is YENEEA. Trimming cost V 5 bases and J 4 bases; bases outside gene matches: 3. CDR3 nucleotide sequence: TGTGCCAGCAGCCCCGGACAGGGCTATGGCTACACCTTC. This codes for CASSPGQGYGYTF.